This entry describes one TCR beta chain. Clones were sequenced by immunoSEQ multiplex PCR, and TCRdb holds only the in-frame ones, with some missing. In the table there are fewer than 110,000 clones, approximately 90% of which are singletons. These data originate in a study of T cell changes during pregnancy in multiple sclerosis. The CDR3 is made up of 14 amino acids. The receptor was derived from a female donor with multiple sclerosis, enrolled in a pregnancy study. V and J are TRBV21-1 and TRBJ2-7; TRBD1 reflects the table's D call only, with no check against the DNA. TRBV21-1 is tagged as a pseudogene. Source: peripheral blood, taken after pregnancy. The CDR3 DNA follows: TGTGCCAGCAGCAAAGAGACAAGATCCTACGAGCAGTACTTC. This sequence encodes CASSKETRSYEQYF.